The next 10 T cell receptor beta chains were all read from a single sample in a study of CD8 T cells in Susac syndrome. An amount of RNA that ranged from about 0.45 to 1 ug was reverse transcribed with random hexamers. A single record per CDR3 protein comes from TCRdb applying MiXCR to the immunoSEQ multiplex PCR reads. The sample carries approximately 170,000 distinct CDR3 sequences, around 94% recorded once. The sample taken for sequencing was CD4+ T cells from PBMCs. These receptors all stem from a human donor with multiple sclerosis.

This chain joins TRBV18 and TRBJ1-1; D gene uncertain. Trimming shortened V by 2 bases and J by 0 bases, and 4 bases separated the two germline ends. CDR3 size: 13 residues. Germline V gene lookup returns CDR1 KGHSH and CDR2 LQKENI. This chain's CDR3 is CASSPEMNTEAFF. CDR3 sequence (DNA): TGTGCCAGCTCACCAGAAATGAACACTGAAGCTTTCTTT.

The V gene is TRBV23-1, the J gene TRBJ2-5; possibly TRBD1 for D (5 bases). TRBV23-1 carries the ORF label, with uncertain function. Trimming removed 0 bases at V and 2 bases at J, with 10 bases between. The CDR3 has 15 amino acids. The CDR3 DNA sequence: TGCGCCAGCAGTCAATCACGGAAGGGGCAAGAGACCCAGTACTTC. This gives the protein CASSQSRKGQETQYF.

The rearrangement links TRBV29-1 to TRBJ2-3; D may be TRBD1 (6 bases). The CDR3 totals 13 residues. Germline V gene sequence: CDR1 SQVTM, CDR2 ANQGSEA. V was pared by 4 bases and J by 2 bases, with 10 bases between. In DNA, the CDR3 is TGCAGCGTTGGAGGGGACAACACAGATACGCAGTATTTT. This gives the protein CSVGGDNTDTQYF.

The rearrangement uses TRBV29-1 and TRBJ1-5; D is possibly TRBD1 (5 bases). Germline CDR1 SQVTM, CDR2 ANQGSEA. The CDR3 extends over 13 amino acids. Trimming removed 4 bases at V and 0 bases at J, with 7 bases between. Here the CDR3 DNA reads TGCAGCGTTGGGGACGGTAGCAATCAGCCCCAGCATTTT. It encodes CSVGDGSNQPQHF. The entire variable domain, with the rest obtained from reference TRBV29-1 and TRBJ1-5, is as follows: SAVISQKPSRDICQRGTSLTIQCQVDSQVTMMFWYRQQPGQSLTLIATANQGSEATYESGFVIDKFPISRPNLTFSTLTVSNMSPEDSSIYLCSVGDGSNQPQHFGDGTRLSIL.

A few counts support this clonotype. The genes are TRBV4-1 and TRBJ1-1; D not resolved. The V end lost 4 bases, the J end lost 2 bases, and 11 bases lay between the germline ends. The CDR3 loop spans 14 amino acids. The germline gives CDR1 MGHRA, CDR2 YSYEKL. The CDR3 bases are TGCGCCAGCAGCCGGGATTGGGGAAACACTGAAGCTTTCTTT. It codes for CASSRDWGNTEAFF.

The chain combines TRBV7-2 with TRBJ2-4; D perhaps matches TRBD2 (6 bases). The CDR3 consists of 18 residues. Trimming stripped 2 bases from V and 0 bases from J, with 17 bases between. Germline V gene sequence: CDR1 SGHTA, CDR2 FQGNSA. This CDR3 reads CASSLRPSGQLAKNIQYF. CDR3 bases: TGTGCCAGCAGCTTAAGGCCGAGCGGGCAGCTAGCCAAAAACATTCAGTACTTC.

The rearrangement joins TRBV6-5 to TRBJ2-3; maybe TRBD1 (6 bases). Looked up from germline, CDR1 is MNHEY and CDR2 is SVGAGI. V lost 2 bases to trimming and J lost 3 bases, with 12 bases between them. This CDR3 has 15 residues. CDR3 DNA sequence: TGTGCCAGCAGTTACAATGCAGGGGATACAGATACGCAGTATTTT. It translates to CASSYNAGDTDTQYF.

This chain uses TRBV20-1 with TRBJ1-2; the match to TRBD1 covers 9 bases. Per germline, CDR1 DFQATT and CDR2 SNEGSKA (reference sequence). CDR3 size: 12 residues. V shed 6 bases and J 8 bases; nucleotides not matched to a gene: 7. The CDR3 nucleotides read TGCAGTGCCCCCGACAGGGGGGAGGGCTACACCTTC. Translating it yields CSAPDRGEGYTF.

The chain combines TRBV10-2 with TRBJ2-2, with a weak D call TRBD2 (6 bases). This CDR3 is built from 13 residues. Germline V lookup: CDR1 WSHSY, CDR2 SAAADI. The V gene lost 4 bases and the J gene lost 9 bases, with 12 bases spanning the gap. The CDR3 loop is CASSAGRSRELFF. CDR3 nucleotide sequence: TGCGCCAGCAGTGCAGGGAGGAGCCGGGAGCTGTTTTTT.

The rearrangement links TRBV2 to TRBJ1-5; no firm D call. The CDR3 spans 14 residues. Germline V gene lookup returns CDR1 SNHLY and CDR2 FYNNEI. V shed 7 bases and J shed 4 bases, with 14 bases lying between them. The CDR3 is CASTSTGKNQPQHF. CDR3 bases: TGTGCCAGCACCTCGACCGGGAAAAATCAGCCCCAGCATTTT.